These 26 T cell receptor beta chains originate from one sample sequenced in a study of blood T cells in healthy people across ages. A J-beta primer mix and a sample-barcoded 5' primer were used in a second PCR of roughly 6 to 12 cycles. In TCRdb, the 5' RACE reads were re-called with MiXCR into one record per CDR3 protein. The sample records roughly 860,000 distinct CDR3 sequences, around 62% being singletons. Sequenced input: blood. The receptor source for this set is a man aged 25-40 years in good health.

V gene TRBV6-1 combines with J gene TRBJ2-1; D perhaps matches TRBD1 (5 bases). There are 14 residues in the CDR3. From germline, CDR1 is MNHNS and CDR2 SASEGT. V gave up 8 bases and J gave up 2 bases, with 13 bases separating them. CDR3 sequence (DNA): TGTGCCAGCGTAACAGGAGTTCCCTACAATGAGCAGTTCTTC. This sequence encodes CASVTGVPYNEQFF.

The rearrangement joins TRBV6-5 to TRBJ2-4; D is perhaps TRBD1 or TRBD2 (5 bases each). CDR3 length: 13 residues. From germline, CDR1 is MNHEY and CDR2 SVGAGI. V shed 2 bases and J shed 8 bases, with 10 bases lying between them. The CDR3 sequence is CASSYGGRDIQYF. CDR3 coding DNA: TGTGCCAGCAGTTACGGGGGACGGGACATTCAGTACTTC.

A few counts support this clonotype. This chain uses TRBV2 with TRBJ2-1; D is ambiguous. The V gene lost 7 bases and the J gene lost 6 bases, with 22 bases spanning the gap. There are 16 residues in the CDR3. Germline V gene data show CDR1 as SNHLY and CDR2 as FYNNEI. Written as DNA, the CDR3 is TGTGCCAGCACTCCCCCGGGCGTCCCCCATTCCAATGAGCAGTTCTTC. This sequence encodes CASTPPGVPHSNEQFF.

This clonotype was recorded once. CDR3 nucleotides: TGTGCCAGCAGCCAAGGCCTGACAGGAACGGTTTTGAAGGAGTTCTTC. Translation: CASSQGLTGTVLKEFF. The chain has TRBV14 and TRBJ2-1, with D possibly being TRBD1 (6 bases). Trimming left V 1 base short and J 14 bases short, with 24 bases between. CDR1 is SGHDN, CDR2 FVKESK, per germline. The CDR3 has 16 amino acids.

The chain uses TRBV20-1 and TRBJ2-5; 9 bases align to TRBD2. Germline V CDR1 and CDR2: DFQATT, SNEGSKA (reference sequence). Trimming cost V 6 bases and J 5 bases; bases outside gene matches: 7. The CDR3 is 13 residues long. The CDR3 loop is CSARRTSDETQYF. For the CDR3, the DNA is TGCAGTGCCCGCAGGACTAGCGACGAGACCCAGTACTTC.

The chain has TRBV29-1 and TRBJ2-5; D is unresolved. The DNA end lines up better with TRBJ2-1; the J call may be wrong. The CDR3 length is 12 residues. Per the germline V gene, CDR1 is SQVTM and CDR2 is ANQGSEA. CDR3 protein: CSVGQPQETQFF. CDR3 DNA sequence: TGCAGCGTTGGGCAGCCTCAGGAGACCCAGTTCTTC.

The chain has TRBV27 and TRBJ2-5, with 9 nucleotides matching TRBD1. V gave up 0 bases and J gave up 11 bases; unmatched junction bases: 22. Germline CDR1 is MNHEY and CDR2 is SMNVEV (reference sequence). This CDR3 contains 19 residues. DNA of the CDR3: TGTGCCAGCAGTTTATCACATTTTAAGGACAGGGGCCTCTCCTATGAGCAGTACTTC. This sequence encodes CASSLSHFKDRGLSYEQYF.

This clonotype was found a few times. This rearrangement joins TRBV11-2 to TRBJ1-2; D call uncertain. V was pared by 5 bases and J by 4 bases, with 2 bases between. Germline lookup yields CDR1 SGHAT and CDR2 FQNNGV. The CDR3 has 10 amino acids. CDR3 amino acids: CASSTYGYTF. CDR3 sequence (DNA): TGTGCCAGCAGCACCTATGGCTACACCTTC.

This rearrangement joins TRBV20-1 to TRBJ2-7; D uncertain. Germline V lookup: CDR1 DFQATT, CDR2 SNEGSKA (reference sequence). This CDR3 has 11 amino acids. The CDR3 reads CSGGVGYEQYF. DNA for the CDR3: TGCAGCGGTGGCGTGGGCTACGAGCAGTACTTC.

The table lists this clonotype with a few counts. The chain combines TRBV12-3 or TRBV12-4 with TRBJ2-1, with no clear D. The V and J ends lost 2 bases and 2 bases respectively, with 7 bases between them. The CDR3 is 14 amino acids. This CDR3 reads CASSLTRAYNEQFF. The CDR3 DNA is TGTGCCAGCAGTTTAACCCGGGCCTACAATGAGCAGTTCTTC.

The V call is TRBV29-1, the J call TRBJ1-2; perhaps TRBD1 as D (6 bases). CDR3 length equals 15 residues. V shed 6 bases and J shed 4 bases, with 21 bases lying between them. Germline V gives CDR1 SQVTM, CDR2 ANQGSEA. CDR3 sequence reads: CSVEYPGAHSYGYTF. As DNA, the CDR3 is TGCAGCGTCGAATACCCAGGGGCCCATTCCTATGGCTACACCTTC.

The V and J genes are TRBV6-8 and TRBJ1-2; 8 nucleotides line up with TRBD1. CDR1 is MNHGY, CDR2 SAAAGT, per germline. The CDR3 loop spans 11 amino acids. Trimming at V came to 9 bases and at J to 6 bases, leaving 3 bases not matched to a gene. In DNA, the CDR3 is TGTGCCAGACCGGGACAGGATGGCTACACCTTC. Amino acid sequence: CARPGQDGYTF.

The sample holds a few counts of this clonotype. CDR3 nucleotide sequence: TGCAGTGCTAGCCCGGGACAGGGGAACTATGGCTACACCTTC. Amino acid sequence: CSASPGQGNYGYTF. The chain combines TRBV20-1 with TRBJ1-2, with TRBD1 matching 10 bases. The germline gives CDR1 DFQATT, CDR2 SNEGSKA (reference sequence). The junction had 3 bases not matched to a gene; V was cut back by 3 bases and J by 2 bases. This CDR3 has 14 amino acids.

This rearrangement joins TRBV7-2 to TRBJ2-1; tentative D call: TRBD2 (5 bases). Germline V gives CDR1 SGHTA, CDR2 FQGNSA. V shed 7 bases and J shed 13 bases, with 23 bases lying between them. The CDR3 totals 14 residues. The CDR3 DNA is TGTGCCAGCACCCGGAGGCAGGCTCAAGAGACCCAGTTCTTC. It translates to CASTRRQAQETQFF.

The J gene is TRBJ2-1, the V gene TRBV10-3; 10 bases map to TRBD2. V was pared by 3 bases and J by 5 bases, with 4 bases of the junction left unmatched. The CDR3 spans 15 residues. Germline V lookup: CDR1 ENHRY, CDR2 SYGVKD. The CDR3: CAISETGTSDNEQFF. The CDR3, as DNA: TGTGCCATCAGTGAAACCGGGACTAGCGACAATGAGCAGTTCTTC.

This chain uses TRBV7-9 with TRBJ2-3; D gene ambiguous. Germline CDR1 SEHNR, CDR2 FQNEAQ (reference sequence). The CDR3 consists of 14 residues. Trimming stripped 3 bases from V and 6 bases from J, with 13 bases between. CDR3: CASSFTFGIDTQYF. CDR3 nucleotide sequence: TGTGCCAGCAGCTTCACGTTTGGGATTGATACGCAGTATTTT.

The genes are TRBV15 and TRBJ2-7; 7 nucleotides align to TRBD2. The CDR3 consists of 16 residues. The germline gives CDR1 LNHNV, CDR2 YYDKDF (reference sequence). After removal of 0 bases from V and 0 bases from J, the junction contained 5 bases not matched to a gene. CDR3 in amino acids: CATSRDLAVASYEQYF. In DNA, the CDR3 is TGTGCCACCAGCAGAGACCTAGCGGTGGCCTCCTACGAGCAGTACTTC.

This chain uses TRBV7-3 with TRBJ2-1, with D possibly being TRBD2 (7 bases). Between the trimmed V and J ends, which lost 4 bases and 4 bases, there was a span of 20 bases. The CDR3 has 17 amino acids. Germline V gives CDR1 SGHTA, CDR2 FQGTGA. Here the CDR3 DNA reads TGTGCCAGCAGCTCCTTCTCAGTGGGGGGGCCTTACAATGAGCAGTTCTTC. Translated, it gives CASSSFSVGGPYNEQFF. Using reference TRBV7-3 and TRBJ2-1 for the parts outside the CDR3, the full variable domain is GAGVSQTPSNKVTEKGKYVELRCDPISGHTALYWYRQSLGQGPEFLIYFQGTGAADDSGLPNDRFFAVRPEGSVSTLKIQRTERGDSAVYLCASSSFSVGGPYNEQFFGPGTRLTVL.

The CDR3 protein is CASSLGMSSRRDTQYF. Here the CDR3 DNA reads TGTGCCAGCAGCTTAGGGATGTCTAGCCGTCGAGATACGCAGTATTTT. The rearrangement uses TRBV11-3 and TRBJ2-3, with D tentatively TRBD2 (5 bases). Trimming pared 1 base from V and 5 bases from J, leaving 16 bases between. Germline CDR1 SGHNT, CDR2 YENEEA. The CDR3 spans 16 residues.

CDR3 protein: CASSFTNSPLHF. The CDR3 bases are TGTGCCAGCAGCTTCACTAATTCACCCCTCCACTTT. The chain combines TRBV7-9 with TRBJ1-6; D is uncertain. CDR1 is SEHNR, CDR2 FQNEAQ, per germline (reference sequence). This CDR3 comprises 12 residues. Between the trimmed V and J ends, which lost 3 bases and 6 bases, there was a span of 3 bases.

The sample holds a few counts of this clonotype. CDR3 residues: CASSAATDGLGQYF. CDR3 nucleotides: TGTGCCAGCAGCGCCGCGACGGACGGCCTAGGGCAGTACTTC. This chain joins TRBV9 and TRBJ2-7; no clear D gene. The CDR3 runs 14 residues. Germline V CDR1 and CDR2: SGDLS, YYNGEE. Trimming pared 3 bases from V and 9 bases from J, leaving 19 bases between.

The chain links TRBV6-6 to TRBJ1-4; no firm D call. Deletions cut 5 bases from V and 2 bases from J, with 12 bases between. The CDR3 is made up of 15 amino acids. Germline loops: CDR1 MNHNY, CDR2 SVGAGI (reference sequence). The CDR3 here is CASSSLPVTNEKLFF. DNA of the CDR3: TGTGCCAGCAGTAGCCTACCTGTTACTAATGAAAAACTGTTTTTT.

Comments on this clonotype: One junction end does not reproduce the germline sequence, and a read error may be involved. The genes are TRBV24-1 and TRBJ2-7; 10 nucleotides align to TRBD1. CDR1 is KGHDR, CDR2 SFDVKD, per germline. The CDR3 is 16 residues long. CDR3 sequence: CATSDFGTGENYVQYF. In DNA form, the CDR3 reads TGTGCCACCAGTGATTTCGGGACAGGGGAAAACTACGTGCAGTACTTC.

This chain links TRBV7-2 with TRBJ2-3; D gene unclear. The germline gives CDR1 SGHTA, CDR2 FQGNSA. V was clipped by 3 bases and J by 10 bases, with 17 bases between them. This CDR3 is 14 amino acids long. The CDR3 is CASSFRVASSAQYF. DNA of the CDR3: TGTGCCAGCAGCTTTCGGGTCGCATCTTCAGCGCAGTATTTT.

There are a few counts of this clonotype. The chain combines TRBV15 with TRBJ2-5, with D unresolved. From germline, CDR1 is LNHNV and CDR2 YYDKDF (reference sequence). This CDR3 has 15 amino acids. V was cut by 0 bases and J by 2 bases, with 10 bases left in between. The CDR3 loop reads CATSRDRASQETQYF. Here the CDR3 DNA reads TGTGCCACCAGCAGAGATCGCGCTAGTCAAGAGACCCAGTACTTC.

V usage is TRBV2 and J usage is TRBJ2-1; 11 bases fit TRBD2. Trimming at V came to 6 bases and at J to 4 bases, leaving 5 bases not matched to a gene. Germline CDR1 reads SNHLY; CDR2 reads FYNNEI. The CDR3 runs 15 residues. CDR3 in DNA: TGTGCCAGCAGAGAGGGACTAGCGGAATACAATGAGCAGTTCTTC. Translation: CASREGLAEYNEQFF.